The 29 T cell receptor beta chains below all came from one sample that was sequenced in a study of T cells in Graves' hyperthyroidism and ophthalmopathy. RNA transcripts served as the template for amplifying TCR beta CDR3 regions. Using the HTBI primer set, a first-round RT-PCR was run on the TCR CDR3. TCRdb reprocessed the multiplex PCR reads with MiXCR, giving one entry per CDR3 protein. The sample comprises around 600,000 distinct CDR3 sequences, 12% to 15% of which are singletons, and about 6.6% rests with the top ten. Sequencing input: blood. The receptors here all came from a woman aged 18-29 years with Graves' ophthalmopathy.

This clonotype was seen ten or more times. The V gene is TRBV10-3, the J gene TRBJ1-1; weak D call: TRBD1 (5 bases). The germline V and J ends were trimmed by 0 bases and 5 bases, with 16 bases remaining between them. The CDR3 is 16 amino acids. Germline loops: CDR1 ENHRY, CDR2 SYGVKD. The CDR3 loop is CAISESEGRRGTEAFF. The DNA of the CDR3 is TGTGCCATCAGTGAGTCAGAGGGTCGGAGGGGTACTGAAGCTTTCTTT.

The chain is built from TRBV14 and TRBJ2-2; tentatively, D is TRBD1 (6 bases). CDR3 length: 18 amino acids. The germline gives CDR1 SGHDN, CDR2 FVKESK. V shed 1 base and J shed 1 base, with 16 bases lying between them. The CDR3 reads CASSQVAGQYGNTGELFF. In nucleotides, the CDR3 is TGTGCCAGCAGCCAAGTAGCTGGACAGTACGGGAACACCGGGGAGCTGTTTTTT.

This clonotype has more than one count but fewer than ten. This chain uses TRBV19 with TRBJ1-5, with TRBD1 matching over 11 bases. Trimming removed 4 bases from V and 1 base from J; junction bases left unmatched: 0. The CDR3 sequence is 15 residues long. The V gene's germline CDR1 is LNHDA and CDR2 SQIVND (reference sequence). CDR3 nucleotides: TGTGCCAGTAGTAGGGACAGGGGGAGCAATCAGCCCCAGCATTTT. Translating it yields CASSRDRGSNQPQHF.

In nucleotides, the CDR3 is TGTGCCAGCAGTTTAGACAGGGTAGACTCACCCCTCCACTTT. Residues: CASSLDRVDSPLHF. This chain joins TRBV28 and TRBJ1-6, with 7 nucleotides matching TRBD1. The CDR3 is 14 residues long. Germline loops: CDR1 MDHEN, CDR2 SYDVKM. Trimming at V came to 2 bases and at J to 10 bases, leaving 5 bases not matched to a gene.

This clonotype was detected many times. The CDR3 bases are TGTGCCAGCAGCCTAGTACTGGGTAACTATGGCTACACCTTC. Translated, it gives CASSLVLGNYGYTF. This chain joins TRBV5-6 and TRBJ1-2, with D uncertain. This CDR3 has 14 residues. Trimming removed 4 bases from V and 1 base from J, with 11 bases in between. From germline, CDR1 is SGHDT and CDR2 YYEEEE.

The table lists this clonotype with many counts. The chain has TRBV6-2 or TRBV6-3 and TRBJ2-7; TRBD2 aligns across 16 bases. This CDR3 comprises 21 residues. V lost 5 bases, J lost 2 bases, and 18 bases stayed unmatched. Per the germline V gene, CDR1 is MNHEY and CDR2 is SVGEGT. The CDR3 region is CASSHLPRKGTSGRAAYEQYF. For the CDR3, the DNA is TGTGCCAGCAGTCACCTCCCCCGGAAGGGGACTAGCGGGAGGGCCGCCTACGAGCAGTACTTC.

This clonotype turned up a few times. The genes are TRBV14 and TRBJ2-1, with D possibly TRBD1 on 5 matching bases. Looked up from germline, CDR1 is SGHDN and CDR2 is FVKESK. Trimming removed 4 bases at V and 3 bases at J, with 13 bases between. The CDR3 sequence is 15 residues long. CDR3 in amino acids: CASSPYFTGYNEQFF. For the CDR3, the DNA is TGTGCCAGCAGCCCCTACTTTACAGGCTACAATGAGCAGTTCTTC.

A note on this clonotype: One base away lies a much larger clone, so this may be a sequencing read error. This chain uses TRBV7-9 with TRBJ2-1; D is perhaps TRBD2 (6 bases). V was pared by 3 bases and J by 10 bases, with 16 bases between. This CDR3 is built from 14 residues. The germline V gene has CDR1 SEHNR and CDR2 FQNEAQ (reference sequence). CDR3 loop: CASSFLLANYEQFF. The CDR3 DNA reads as TGTGCCAGCAGCTTTTTGCTAGCGAACTACGAGCAGTTCTTC.

This clonotype was detected a few times. A much more abundant neighbour one base away suggests this may be a read error. The CDR3 DNA follows: TGTGCCATCAGTGCTCCAGCATCGTACGAGCAGTACTTC. Amino acid sequence: CAISAPASYEQYF. The chain joins TRBV10-3 to TRBJ2-7; D is undetermined. Trimming shortened V by 4 bases and J by 4 bases, and 11 bases separated the two germline ends. CDR3 length: 13 residues. Germline lookup yields CDR1 ENHRY and CDR2 SYGVKD.

This clonotype was observed many times. The chain couples TRBV7-9 to TRBJ2-1; 7 bases are shared with TRBD1. CDR1 and CDR2 (germline): SEHNR, FQNEAQ (reference sequence). Unmatched junction bases numbered 8, after V lost 5 bases and J lost 7 bases. There are 14 residues in the CDR3. CDR3 protein: CASSPGTARNEQFF. CDR3 bases: TGTGCCAGCAGCCCCGGGACAGCTAGGAATGAGCAGTTCTTC. Full variable domain (rest looked up from reference TRBV7-9 and TRBJ2-1): DTGVSQNPRHKITKRGQNVTFRCDPISEHNRLYWYRQTLGQGPEFLTYFQNEAQLEKSRLLSDRFSAERPKGSFSTLEIQRTEQGDSAMYLCASSPGTARNEQFFGPGTRLTVL.

This clonotype came up many times. The J gene is TRBJ2-7, the V gene TRBV28; 10 bases line up with TRBD2. CDR1 is MDHEN and CDR2 is SYDVKM in the germline V gene. V lost 4 bases to trimming and J lost 4 bases; unmatched junction nucleotides: 22. The CDR3 contains 20 residues. The CDR3 DNA follows: TGTGCCAGCAGTTCCCAGCTCCCTTTGACAACTAGCGGGATACCATACGAGCAGTACTTC. This sequence encodes CASSSQLPLTTSGIPYEQYF.

This clonotype appeared a few times. The chain is built from TRBV9 and TRBJ2-7, with D possibly being TRBD2 (6 bases). The CDR3 spans 14 residues. The V gene lost 7 bases and the J gene lost 6 bases, with 20 bases spanning the gap. CDR1 is SGDLS, CDR2 YYNGEE, per germline. The CDR3 protein is CASADGGGPSEQYF. The CDR3 DNA sequence: TGTGCCAGCGCAGACGGAGGAGGGCCCAGCGAGCAGTACTTC.

The sample holds a few counts of this clonotype. J is TRBJ1-1 and V is TRBV5-6; D is unclear. The V end was cut by 5 bases, the J end by 1 base, with 12 bases between. There are 14 residues in the CDR3. The germline V gene has CDR1 SGHDT and CDR2 YYEEEE. The CDR3 DNA sequence: TGTGCCAGCAGTTTCTCCGGGTGGAACACTGAAGCTTTCTTT. Protein sequence: CASSFSGWNTEAFF.

This clonotype was detected many times. The gene calls are TRBV12-3 or TRBV12-4 and TRBJ1-5, with 9 bases aligning to TRBD1. CDR3 length: 15 residues. J was trimmed by 2 bases and V by 6 bases; bases with no gene match: 5. The CDR3 DNA sequence: TGTGCCAGCAGACTACAGGGGGCTGGCAATCAGCCCCAGCATTTT. As protein: CASRLQGAGNQPQHF.

This clonotype has a count of ten or more. The chain combines TRBV7-3 with TRBJ2-5; 7 bases fit TRBD2. From germline, CDR1 is SGHTA and CDR2 FQGTGA. V lost 2 bases to trimming and J lost 5 bases; unmatched junction nucleotides: 8. The CDR3 totals 15 residues. The CDR3 DNA reads TGTGCCAGCAGCTTATCTGGCCTAGCGGTGGAGACCCAGTACTTC. Its protein is CASSLSGLAVETQYF.

The CDR3 is CASSAKGTYGYTF. The CDR3 DNA sequence: TGTGCCAGCAGTGCTAAGGGGACCTATGGCTACACCTTC. V and J are TRBV27 and TRBJ1-2, with D possibly being TRBD1 (5 bases). This CDR3 has 13 amino acids. Germline CDR1 MNHEY, CDR2 SMNVEV (reference sequence). The V and J ends lost 5 bases and 4 bases respectively, with 11 bases between them.

This clonotype was counted a few times. The chain employs TRBV19 and TRBJ1-4; TRBD1 agrees at 7 bases. CDR1 LNHDA and CDR2 SQIVND come from the germline V gene (reference sequence). The CDR3 extends over 17 amino acids. After removal of 5 bases from V and 8 bases from J, the junction contained 17 bases not matched to a gene. CDR3 DNA sequence: TGTGCCAGTAGTTTGCTCTTGAGACAGGGTGTAAACGAAAAACTGTTTTTT. Encoded protein: CASSLLLRQGVNEKLFF. Drawing the rest from reference TRBV19 and TRBJ1-4, the complete variable domain is DGGITQSPKYLFRKEGQNVTLSCEQNLNHDAMYWYRQDPGQGLRLIYYSQIVNDFQKGDIAEGYSVSREKKESFPLTVTSAQKNPTAFYLCASSLLLRQGVNEKLFFGSGTQLSVL.

In this sample, this clonotype turned up many times. The chain has TRBV6-1 and TRBJ1-4; a weak D match, TRBD1 (5 bases). The germline gives CDR1 MNHNS, CDR2 SASEGT. This CDR3 contains 14 residues. Trimming removed 7 bases at V and 0 bases at J, with 9 bases between. CDR3: CASKPGATNEKLFF. CDR3 sequence (DNA): TGTGCCAGCAAGCCGGGGGCAACTAATGAAAAACTGTTTTTT.

This clonotype came up many times. V usage is TRBV11-2 and J usage is TRBJ2-7, with D hard to call. The CDR3 spans 15 residues. V was pared by 2 bases and J by 2 bases, with 13 bases between. The germline CDR1 and CDR2 sequences are SGHAT and FQNNGV. The CDR3 nucleotides are TGTGCCAGCAGCTTATTTGAACGGATCGCCTACGAGCAGTACTTC. This encodes CASSLFERIAYEQYF. Full variable domain (rest looked up from reference TRBV11-2 and TRBJ2-7): EAGVAQSPRYKIIEKRQSVAFWCNPISGHATLYWYQQILGQGPKLLIQFQNNGVVDDSQLPKDRFSAERLKGVDSTLKIQPAKLEDSAVYLCASSLFERIAYEQYFGPGTRLTVT.

For this clonotype: A junction boundary mismatches the germline segment, possibly from a read error. V and J are TRBV7-3 and TRBJ2-7; 8 positions agree with TRBD1. Germline V gives CDR1 SGHTA, CDR2 FQGTGA. There are 16 residues in the CDR3. This CDR3 reads CANSPMDRVSSYEQYF. In DNA form, the CDR3 reads TGTGCCAACAGCCCAATGGACAGGGTTAGCTCCTACGAGCAGTACTTC.

This clonotype has only a few counts. The chain carries TRBV12-3 or TRBV12-4 and TRBJ2-1; 8 nucleotides align to TRBD2. V shed 1 base and J 3 bases; nucleotides not matched to a gene: 2. The length of the CDR3 is 15 residues. The CDR3 sequence is CASSLVLADYNEQFF. CDR3 nucleotides: TGTGCCAGCAGTTTAGTACTAGCGGACTACAATGAGCAGTTCTTC.

This clonotype was detected many times. As DNA, the CDR3 is TGCAGTGCTCCCGACAGGGCAGGGCAGCAGTACTTC. It translates to CSAPDRAGQQYF. The genes are TRBV20-1 and TRBJ2-7, with 7 positions matching TRBD1. The CDR3 is 12 residues long. Germline V gene sequence: CDR1 DFQATT, CDR2 SNEGSKA (reference sequence). V lost 5 bases and J lost 8; bases outside the gene matches: 9.

There are many counts of this clonotype. CDR3 DNA: TGCAGTGCAGAGGACGGGACTAGCGTTTACGAGCAGTACTTC. This sequence encodes CSAEDGTSVYEQYF. J is TRBJ2-7 and V is TRBV20-1, with 10 bases matching TRBD2. This CDR3 has 14 amino acids. The V gene's germline CDR1 is DFQATT and CDR2 SNEGSKA (reference sequence). The V gene end was trimmed by 6 bases and the J gene end by 4 bases; junction bases not matched to a gene: 9.

For this clonotype: A read error may be the cause here, since a much bigger clone is one base away. The rearrangement links TRBV7-9 to TRBJ2-5, with 12 bases aligning to TRBD2. The J segment lost 7 bases and the V segment lost 5 bases, leaving 8 bases of the junction unmatched. The CDR3 covers 15 residues. Germline V gives CDR1 SEHNR, CDR2 FQNEAQ (reference sequence). The CDR3 loop reads CASSRLAGVAGTQYF. The CDR3 coding sequence is TGTGCCAGCAGCCGACTAGCGGGAGTAGCAGGGACCCAGTACTTC.

This clonotype has only a few counts. The chain links TRBV6-1 to TRBJ1-6; no reliable D call. Germline CDR1 is MNHNS and CDR2 is SASEGT. The germline V and J ends were trimmed by 7 bases and 14 bases, with 27 bases remaining between them. The length of the CDR3 is 16 residues. In DNA form, the CDR3 reads TGTGCCAGCACCCCAGTCTGGCCGCCGCTAGCTGGTTCCCTCCACTTT. This gives the protein CASTPVWPPLAGSLHF.

This clonotype was seen at least ten times. The chain links TRBV20-1 to TRBJ2-3, with unresolved D. V gave up 5 bases and J gave up 4 bases, with 10 bases separating them. CDR1 and CDR2 from the germline V gene are DFQATT and SNEGSKA (reference sequence). CDR3 size: 12 residues. The DNA for the CDR3 is TGCAGTGCTTCGACTTCGGCAGATACGCAGTATTTT. Translation gives CSASTSADTQYF.

This chain links TRBV7-9 with TRBJ2-3; 7 nucleotides agree with TRBD1. The CDR3 length is 15 residues. The germline V gene has CDR1 SEHNR and CDR2 FQNEAQ (reference sequence). The V gene end was trimmed by 3 bases and the J gene end by 3 bases; junction bases not matched to a gene: 6. The CDR3: CASSFKGGSTDTQYF. The CDR3 DNA follows: TGTGCCAGCAGCTTTAAAGGGGGCTCGACAGATACGCAGTATTTT.

This clonotype was detected ten times or more. The chain combines TRBV2 with TRBJ1-2; 7 bases are shared with TRBD1. Germline CDR1 and CDR2: SNHLY and FYNNEI. J lost 2 bases, V lost 7 bases, and 7 bases had no gene match. The CDR3 loop spans 14 amino acids. CDR3 nucleotides: TGTGCCAGCAATCCAGGGGGACCAAACTATGGCTACACCTTC. This codes for CASNPGGPNYGYTF.

This chain links TRBV7-3 with TRBJ2-2; TRBD1 aligns across 7 bases. Germline CDR1 is SGHTA and CDR2 is FQGTGA. The CDR3 loop spans 13 amino acids. Unmatched junction bases numbered 3, after V lost 5 bases and J lost 6 bases. The CDR3 sequence is CASSAQGAGELFF. In DNA form, the CDR3 reads TGTGCCAGCAGCGCGCAGGGGGCCGGGGAGCTGTTTTTT. The whole variable domain, remainder taken from reference TRBV7-3 and TRBJ2-2, is GAGVSQTPSNKVTEKGKYVELRCDPISGHTALYWYRQSLGQGPEFLIYFQGTGAADDSGLPNDRFFAVRPEGSVSTLKIQRTERGDSAVYLCASSAQGAGELFFGEGSRLTVL.